This is a list of T cell receptor beta chains from one sample in a study of blood T cell repertoires in COVID-19. Assay: immunoSEQ multiplex PCR; the TCRdb copy retains only in-frame clones and omits some. The table has some 80,000 clones, roughly 79% seen once; the top ten hold around 15%. The sequenced material came from peripheral blood. The receptors were gathered from a human donor in a cohort sampled during active COVID-19. The CDR3 runs from the conserved cysteine through the conserved F or W. D genes are given only for firm matches. Size is omitted from some rows. Given values are once, few, many or a class for expanded clones.

J: TRBJ2-1; size: .; D: TRBD2; V: TRBV6-4; DNA: TGTGCCAGCAGTGACGGGGGGGATGCGAATGAGCAGTTCTTC; CDR3: CASSDGGDANEQFF
J: TRBJ2-3; size: .; D: TRBD2; V: TRBV6-2/TRBV6-3; DNA: TGTGCCAGCAGTCAACTAGCGGGGGGAATAGATACGCAGTATTTT; CDR3: CASSQLAGGIDTQYF
J: TRBJ1-1; size: .; D: .; V: TRBV7-9; DNA: TGTGCCAGCAGCTTAACCGGGATCGAGTACACTGAAGCTTTCTTT; CDR3: CASSLTGIEYTEAFF
J: TRBJ2-5; size: .; D: .; V: TRBV5-1; DNA: TGCGCCAGCAGCTTGGCCAGCGGGCAAGAGACCCAGTACTTC; CDR3: CASSLASGQETQYF
J: TRBJ2-1; size: .; D: TRBD2; V: TRBV24-1; DNA: TGTGCCACCAGTGACCCGGGACTAGCTGACAATGAGCAGTTCTTC; CDR3: CATSDPGLADNEQFF
J: TRBJ2-6; size: .; D: .; V: TRBV18; DNA: TGTGCCAGCTCTATACAGTCTGGGGCCAACGTCCTGACTTTC; CDR3: CASSIQSGANVLTF
J: TRBJ2-3; size: .; D: TRBD2; V: TRBV5-5; DNA: TGTGCCAGCAGTTCCGGGACTACCAGAGATACGCAGTATTTT; CDR3: CASSSGTTRDTQYF
J: TRBJ2-2; size: .; D: .; V: TRBV7-2; DNA: TGTGCCAGCAGCTTCCGGGACTCGGGACGAACCGGGGAGCTGTTTTTT; CDR3: CASSFRDSGRTGELFF
J: TRBJ2-1; size: .; D: .; V: TRBV7-2; DNA: TGTGCCAGCAGCTTAGGGGGGGTGGGGCTCGGAGAGCAGTTCTTC; CDR3: CASSLGGVGLGEQFF
J: TRBJ1-5; size: .; D: TRBD1; V: TRBV28; DNA: TGTGCCAGCAGTTTACTCCGGGACAGGCTGGAGGCCCAGCATTTT; CDR3: CASSLLRDRLEAQHF
J: TRBJ2-1; size: .; D: TRBD2; V: TRBV30; DNA: TGTGCCTGGCAGGGACTAGCGGGAGGGTACAATGAGCAGTTCTTC; CDR3: CAWQGLAGGYNEQFF
J: TRBJ2-1; size: few; D: TRBD2; V: TRBV6-4; DNA: TGTGCCAGCAGTGGGGGACTAGCGGATTACAATGAGCAGTTCTTC; CDR3: CASSGGLADYNEQFF
J: TRBJ1-5; size: .; D: TRBD1; V: TRBV27; DNA: TGTGCCAGCAGTCCAGTCCGGACAGGGAAAGGACTCCAGCATTTT; CDR3: CASSPVRTGKGLQHF
J: TRBJ2-2; size: many; D: .; V: TRBV6-4; DNA: TGTGCCAGCAGTGCGACTCCCGGGGAGCTGTTTTTT; CDR3: CASSATPGELFF
J: TRBJ2-2; size: many; D: TRBD2; V: TRBV28; DNA: TGTGCCAGCAGTTTCCTAGCGGGGCATACCGGGGAGCTGTTTTTT; CDR3: CASSFLAGHTGELFF
J: TRBJ2-3; size: .; D: TRBD1; V: TRBV29-1; DNA: TGCAGCGTGGGTCCGACAGGGGGCGGAGATACGCAGTATTTT; CDR3: CSVGPTGGGDTQYF
J: TRBJ1-1; size: .; D: TRBD1; V: TRBV7-9; DNA: TGTGCCAGCAGCACGGGACAGGGGGCGAACACTGAAGCTTTCTTT; CDR3: CASSTGQGANTEAFF
J: TRBJ1-1; size: .; D: .; V: TRBV12-3/TRBV12-4; DNA: TGTGCCAGCACCTTAGGGGTGAACACTGAAGCTTTCTTT; CDR3: CASTLGVNTEAFF
J: TRBJ2-3; size: .; D: TRBD2; V: TRBV3-1/TRBV3-2; DNA: TGTGCCAGCAGTCTCCGGTACCACTCACTTAGCGGGAGGAACACAGATACGCAGTATTTT; CDR3: CASSLRYHSLSGRNTDTQYF
J: TRBJ2-2; size: .; D: .; V: TRBV27; DNA: TGTGCCAGCAGTTTATCGACTACGAACACCGGGGAGCTGTTTTTT; CDR3: CASSLSTTNTGELFF
J: TRBJ2-1; size: .; D: .; V: TRBV7-6; DNA: TGTGCCAGCAGCACCACAGGGTATGAGCAGTTCTTC; CDR3: CASSTTGYEQFF
J: TRBJ2-1; size: .; D: .; V: TRBV5-1; DNA: TGCGCCAGCAGCTTGGTGGGGGGAGTGGCCTACAATGAGCAGTTCTTC; CDR3: CASSLVGGVAYNEQFF
J: TRBJ2-7; size: once; D: TRBD1; V: TRBV7-9; DNA: TGTGCCAGCAGCCCCGAGCGGGACAGGGGGGTTTCAAGCTCCTACGAGCAGTACTTC; CDR3: CASSPERDRGVSSSYEQYF
J: TRBJ2-1; size: .; D: .; V: TRBV30; DNA: TGTGCCTGGAGTGTAAATGCAGGCAATGAGCAGTTCTTC; CDR3: CAWSVNAGNEQFF
J: TRBJ2-7; size: .; D: TRBD2; V: TRBV7-3; DNA: TGTGCCAGCAGCTTAGCCCCTAGCGGGGGAGACTACGAGCAGTACTTC; CDR3: CASSLAPSGGDYEQYF
J: TRBJ1-3; size: .; D: .; V: TRBV3-1/TRBV3-2; DNA: TGTGCCAGCAGCCAGCGGGGGGACGGAAACACCATATATTTT; CDR3: CASSQRGDGNTIYF
J: TRBJ2-3; size: .; D: TRBD1; V: TRBV11-2; DNA: TGTGCCAGCAGCTTAGATAGGGGGACAGCAGATACGCAGTATTTT; CDR3: CASSLDRGTADTQYF
J: TRBJ2-1; size: .; D: TRBD2; V: TRBV19; DNA: TGTGCCAGTAGCATACGTAGCGGGAGCCCAACCTACAATGAGCAGTTCTTC; CDR3: CASSIRSGSPTYNEQFF
J: TRBJ2-1; size: few; D: TRBD1; V: TRBV5-1; DNA: TGCGCCAGCAGCCAAGAGAACAGGGGGCCCTACAATGAGCAGTTCTTC; CDR3: CASSQENRGPYNEQFF
J: TRBJ2-1; size: .; D: .; V: TRBV9; DNA: TGTGCCAGCTGGGGAGGGGGAAATGAGCAGTTCTTC; CDR3: CASWGGGNEQFF
J: TRBJ2-5; size: .; D: .; V: TRBV2; DNA: TGTGCCAGCAGGACAGAAGAGACCCAGTACTTC; CDR3: CASRTEETQYF
J: TRBJ1-1; size: .; D: TRBD1; V: TRBV19; DNA: TGTGCCAGTAAATGGACAGGGATGACTGAAGCTTTCTTT; CDR3: CASKWTGMTEAFF
J: TRBJ1-1; size: .; D: TRBD1; V: TRBV3-1/TRBV3-2; DNA: TGTGCCAGCAGCCAAGGACGACAGGGCTTGAGCACTGAAGCTTTCTTT; CDR3: CASSQGRQGLSTEAFF
J: TRBJ1-2; size: .; D: .; V: TRBV7-6; DNA: TGTGCCAGCGGACCCGGGGGGGGGACAAACTATGGCTACACCTTC; CDR3: CASGPGGGTNYGYTF
J: TRBJ2-7; size: .; D: .; V: TRBV28; DNA: TGTGCCAGCAGGTTCAACTCCTACGAGCAGTACTTC; CDR3: CASRFNSYEQYF
J: TRBJ1-6; size: .; D: .; V: TRBV12-3/TRBV12-4; DNA: TGTGCCAGCAGTTTAGGACAAGCCCACACCCTCCACTTT; CDR3: CASSLGQAHTLHF
J: TRBJ2-2; size: .; D: TRBD1; V: TRBV25-1; DNA: TGTGCCAGCAGTGAAGACAGGGGAAACACCGGGGAGCTGTTTTTT; CDR3: CASSEDRGNTGELFF
J: TRBJ2-2; size: many; D: TRBD1; V: TRBV27; DNA: TGTGCCAGCGGAGGGACAGGGCTCACCGGGGAGCTGTTTTTT; CDR3: CASGGTGLTGELFF
J: TRBJ1-1; size: .; D: .; V: TRBV6-6; DNA: TGTGCCAGCAACAGACAGGCTATTATGAACACTGAAGCTTTCTTT; CDR3: CASNRQAIMNTEAFF
J: TRBJ2-2; size: .; D: TRBD2; V: TRBV9; DNA: TGTGCCAGCAGCATTCTAGCGGGGGGGCCTACCGGGGAGCTGTTTTTT; CDR3: CASSILAGGPTGELFF
J: TRBJ2-1; size: .; D: TRBD1; V: TRBV5-1; DNA: TGCGCCAGCAGCAAGGCCGGGACAGGGGCCTACAATGAGCAGTTCTTC; CDR3: CASSKAGTGAYNEQFF
J: TRBJ2-1; size: few; D: TRBD1; V: TRBV12-3/TRBV12-4; DNA: TGTGCCAGCAGCTTACAGGGGGAGCAGTTCTTC; CDR3: CASSLQGEQFF
J: TRBJ1-2; size: .; D: TRBD1; V: TRBV15; DNA: TGTGCCACCAGCTGGGGGACAGGGACCGAACAATATGGCTACACCTTC; CDR3: CATSWGTGTEQYGYTF
J: TRBJ1-4; size: .; D: TRBD1; V: TRBV11-2; DNA: TGTGCCAGCAGCTCCGGGACAGGGAGAGAAAAACTGTTTTTT; CDR3: CASSSGTGREKLFF
J: TRBJ1-4; size: .; D: .; V: TRBV20-1; DNA: TGCAGTGCTAGGGGGGAGGGTGGACTGTTTTTT; CDR3: CSARGEGGLFF
J: TRBJ2-2; size: .; D: .; V: TRBV11-2; DNA: TGTGCCAGCAGCTTAGACCCTAGCGACCCCTGGGACACCGGGGAGCTGTTTTTT; CDR3: CASSLDPSDPWDTGELFF
J: TRBJ1-5; size: .; D: .; V: TRBV12-1; DNA: TGTGCCAGCAGCTTTAGCTGGGCAGGGGGACAGCCCCAGCATTTT; CDR3: CASSFSWAGGQPQHF
J: TRBJ1-5; size: .; D: TRBD1; V: TRBV2; DNA: TGTGCCAGCAGCAACAGGGGGCAGAATCAGCCCCAGCATTTT; CDR3: CASSNRGQNQPQHF
J: TRBJ2-7; size: .; D: .; V: TRBV29-1; DNA: TGCAGCGTTGAACTTGTCGGGATCGAGCAGTACTTC; CDR3: CSVELVGIEQYF
J: TRBJ2-1; size: .; D: TRBD1; V: TRBV19; DNA: TGTGCCAGTACAGACAGGGGAACAGGGCAGTTCTTC; CDR3: CASTDRGTGQFF
J: TRBJ2-2; size: few; D: .; V: TRBV7-2; DNA: TGTGCCAGCAGCACATCGAACACCGGGGAGCTGTTTTTT; CDR3: CASSTSNTGELFF
J: TRBJ1-3; size: .; D: .; V: TRBV19; DNA: TGTGCCAGTAGTGTTATGGCACAGGCTGGAAACACCATATATTTT; CDR3: CASSVMAQAGNTIYF
J: TRBJ2-2; size: .; D: .; V: TRBV3-1/TRBV3-2; DNA: TGTGCCAGCAGCCAAGCATTCCGAAGGGGCGGGGAGCTGTTTTTT; CDR3: CASSQAFRRGGELFF
J: TRBJ1-2; size: .; D: .; V: TRBV3-1/TRBV3-2; DNA: TGTGCCAGCAGCCGATTACAGGGAGCAACCTATGGCTACACCTTC; CDR3: CASSRLQGATYGYTF
J: TRBJ2-5; size: .; D: .; V: TRBV30; DNA: TGTGCCTGGAGTCCCGACAGCAACCAAGAGACCCAGTACTTC; CDR3: CAWSPDSNQETQYF
J: TRBJ2-1; size: .; D: .; V: TRBV7-9; DNA: TGTGCCAGCAGCTTATTACAGGGTGGGTACAATGAGCAGTTCTTC; CDR3: CASSLLQGGYNEQFF
J: TRBJ1-5; size: .; D: TRBD1; V: TRBV6-2/TRBV6-3; DNA: TGTGCCAGCAGTCGCTTGGACAGGGACAATCAGCCCCAGCATTTT; CDR3: CASSRLDRDNQPQHF
J: TRBJ2-3; size: .; D: .; V: TRBV18; DNA: TGTGCCAGCTCACCATCATATACGCAGTATTTT; CDR3: CASSPSYTQYF
J: TRBJ2-3; size: many; D: TRBD2; V: TRBV4-1; DNA: TGCGCCAGCAGCCAACTGTCCTATAGCGGGGGTAGCACAGATACGCAGTATTTT; CDR3: CASSQLSYSGGSTDTQYF